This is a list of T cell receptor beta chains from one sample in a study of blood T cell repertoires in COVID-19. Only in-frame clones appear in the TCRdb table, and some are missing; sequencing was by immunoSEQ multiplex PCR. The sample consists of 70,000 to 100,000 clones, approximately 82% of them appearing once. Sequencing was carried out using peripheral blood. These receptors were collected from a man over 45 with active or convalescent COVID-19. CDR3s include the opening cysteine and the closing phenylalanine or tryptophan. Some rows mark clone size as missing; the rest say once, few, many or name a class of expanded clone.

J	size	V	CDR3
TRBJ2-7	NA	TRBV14	CASSQDGVTYEQYF
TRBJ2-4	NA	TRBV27	CASSLIRGSGDIQYF
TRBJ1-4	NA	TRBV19	CASSIVLTRDEKLFF
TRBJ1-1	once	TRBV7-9	CASRQPDITNTEAFF
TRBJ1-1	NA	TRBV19	CASLRSLNTEAFF
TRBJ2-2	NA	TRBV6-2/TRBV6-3	CASTPGTLNTGELFF
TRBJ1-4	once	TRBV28	CASSTGQSNEKLFF
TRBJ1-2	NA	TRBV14	CASSHASQGARGYTF
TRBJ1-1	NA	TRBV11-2	CASSGGQGGEAFF
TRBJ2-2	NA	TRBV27	CASSLFRGTGELFF
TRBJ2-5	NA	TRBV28	CASKSGGIESGETQYF
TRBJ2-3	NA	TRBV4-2	CASSQEIAGASTDTQYF
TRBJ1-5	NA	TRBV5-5	CASSVGTVDQPQHF
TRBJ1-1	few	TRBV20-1	CSASLTFGTEAFF
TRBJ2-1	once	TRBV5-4	CASSPGRSGGGSYNEQFF
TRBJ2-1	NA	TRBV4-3	CASSQEASVYEQFF
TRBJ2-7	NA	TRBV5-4	CASSLDIGSSYEQYF
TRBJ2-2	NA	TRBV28	CASSLGQGAVLSGELFF
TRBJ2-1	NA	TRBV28	CASVGTGGAEQFF
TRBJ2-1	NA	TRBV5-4	CASSLDPSGGPYNEQFF
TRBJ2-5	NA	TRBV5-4	CASSLKRGGEETQYF
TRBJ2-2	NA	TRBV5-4	CASSFGGGGKTGELFF
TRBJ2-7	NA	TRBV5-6	CASSLGLAGVRNEQYF
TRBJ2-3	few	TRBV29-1	CSVQVSATDTQYF
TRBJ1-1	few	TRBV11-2	CASSWDRHRGTEAFF
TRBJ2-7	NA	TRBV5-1	CASSLAPGQGKSSTYEQYF
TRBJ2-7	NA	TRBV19	CASSQGQGLGYEQYF
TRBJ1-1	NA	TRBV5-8	CASSALQGYTEAFF
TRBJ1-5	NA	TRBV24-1	CATQGGNSNQPQHF
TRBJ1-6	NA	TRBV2	CASSELRIQNNSPLHF
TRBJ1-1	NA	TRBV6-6	CASSYPEMNTEAFF
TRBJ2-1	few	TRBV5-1	CASSLVSSGSYNEQFF
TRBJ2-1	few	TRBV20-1	CSARTGVEQFF
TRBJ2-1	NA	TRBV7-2	CASSLALAGGNNEQFF
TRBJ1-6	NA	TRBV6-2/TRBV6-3	CASSYSLTTGAILYNSPLHF
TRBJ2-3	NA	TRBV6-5	CASTVGQGSDTQYF
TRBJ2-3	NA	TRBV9	CASSPQGGNTDTQYF
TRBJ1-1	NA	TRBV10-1	CASSDELGPRTEAFF
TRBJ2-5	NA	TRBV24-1	CATSDLARGGETQYF
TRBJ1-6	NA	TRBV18	CASSLTENNSPLHF
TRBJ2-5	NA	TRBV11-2	CASSSNRGRETQYF
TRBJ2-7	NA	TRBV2	CASRDGQTLSYEQYF
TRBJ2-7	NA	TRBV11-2	CASSRDRAGYEQYF
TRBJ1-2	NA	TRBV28	CASIFTGASNYGYTF
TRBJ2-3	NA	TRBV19	CASSLGGGADTQYF
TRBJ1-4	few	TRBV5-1	CASSYGQSITNEKLFF
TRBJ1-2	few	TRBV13	CASSFGLTGGDYGYTF
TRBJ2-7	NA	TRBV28	CASSLLGTTYEQYF
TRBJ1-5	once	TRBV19	CASTPMSSNQPQHF
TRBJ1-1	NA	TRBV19	CASSPATGTLNTEAFF
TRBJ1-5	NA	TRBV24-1	CATSDLRDSQPQHF
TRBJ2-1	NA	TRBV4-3	CASSQEQYNEQFF
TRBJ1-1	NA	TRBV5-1	CASSLTGGTNTEAFF
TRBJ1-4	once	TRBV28	CASSPGQGREKLFF
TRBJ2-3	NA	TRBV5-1	CASSSGGRTDTQYF
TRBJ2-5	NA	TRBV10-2	CASSDVSGWETQYF
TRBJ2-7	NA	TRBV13	CASSGWDRGREQYF
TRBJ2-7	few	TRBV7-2	CASSLTPTGTYEQYF